This TCR beta chain is drawn from a study of blood T cells in healthy people across ages. General study points: It was not known whether donors were CMV positive (a possible confounder of expanded clonotype changes). Samples with more naive T cells showed higher observed beta diversity. Those diversity estimates obtained from one million T cells were thought to be underestimates.

This clonotype was picked up a small number of times. Its specificity is unknown. Combining a sample-barcoded 5' primer with a J-beta primer mix, a second PCR ran for roughly 7 to 12 cycles. TCRdb re-derived calls from the 5' RACE reads in MiXCR, one entry per CDR3 protein. The sample holds around 1,100,000 distinct CDR3 sequences, about two fifths seen once. The CDR3 contains 18 residues. Every donor contributed 7.5 to 10 milliliters of peripheral blood by blood draw. This chain connects TRBV21-1 to TRBJ1-5; TRBD1 was called by the table and not checked on the DNA. TRBV21-1 is reported as a pseudogene. The TCR was taken from a man between 18 and 29 years old in good health. Sequencing input: blood. CDR3 sequence (DNA): TGTGCCAGCAGCAAAGGAGGGACAGGGGGCTATAGCAATCAGCCCCAGCATTTT. Its protein is CASSKGGTGGYSNQPQHF.